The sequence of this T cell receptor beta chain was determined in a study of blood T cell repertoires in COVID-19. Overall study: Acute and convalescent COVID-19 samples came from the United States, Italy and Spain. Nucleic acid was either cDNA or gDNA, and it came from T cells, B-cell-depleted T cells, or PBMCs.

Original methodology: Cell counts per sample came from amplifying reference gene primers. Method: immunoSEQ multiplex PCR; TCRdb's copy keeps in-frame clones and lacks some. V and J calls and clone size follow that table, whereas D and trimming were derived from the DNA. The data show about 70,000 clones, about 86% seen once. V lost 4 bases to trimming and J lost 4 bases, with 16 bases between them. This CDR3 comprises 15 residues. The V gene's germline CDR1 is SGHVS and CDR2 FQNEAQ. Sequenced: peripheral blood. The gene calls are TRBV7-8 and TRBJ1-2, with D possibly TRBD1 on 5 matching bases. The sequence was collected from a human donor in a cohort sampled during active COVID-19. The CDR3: CASSYYSDSSYGYTF. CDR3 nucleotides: TGTGCCAGCAGCTATTACTCAGACAGCAGCTATGGCTACACCTTC.